Below are 9 T cell receptor beta chains sequenced from a single sample in a study of blood T cells in healthy people across ages. It was with a sample-barcoded 5' primer and a J-beta primer mix that a second PCR of roughly 7 to 12 cycles was run. TCRdb re-called the 5' RACE reads with MiXCR, one entry per CDR3 protein. The repertoire holds over 1.5 million distinct CDR3 sequences, with just under 50% as singletons. The sample comprised blood. The source of these receptors is a woman aged 40 to 55 in good health.

V is TRBV28 and J is TRBJ2-7; D perhaps matches TRBD2 (5 bases). CDR3 length: 15 residues. Trimming removed 7 bases at V and 4 bases at J, with 20 bases between. CDR1 and CDR2 from the germline V gene are MDHEN and SYDVKM. The CDR3 is CASTTLGPGKYEQYF. The CDR3 DNA follows: TGTGCCAGCACCACCCTAGGCCCGGGAAAATACGAGCAGTACTTC. The entire variable domain, with the rest obtained from reference TRBV28 and TRBJ2-7, is as follows: DVKVTQSSRYLVKRTGEKVFLECVQDMDHENMFWYRQDPGLGLRLIYFSYDVKMKEKGDIPEGYSVSREKKERFSLILESASTNQTSMYLCASTTLGPGKYEQYFGPGTRLTVT.

This clonotype was found once. This chain uses TRBV5-1 with TRBJ1-2; 8 nucleotides agree with TRBD1. After removal of 1 base from V and 7 bases from J, the junction contained 9 bases not matched to a gene. The CDR3 extends over 15 amino acids. Germline V gene sequence: CDR1 SGHRS, CDR2 YFSETQ. The CDR3 region has the DNA TGCGCCAGCAGCTTGCAATCGACAGGGGTTGGTGGCTACACCTTC. Encoded protein: CASSLQSTGVGGYTF. Using reference TRBV5-1 and TRBJ1-2 for the parts outside the CDR3, the full variable domain is KAGVTQTPRYLIKTRGQQVTLSCSPISGHRSVSWYQQTPGQGLQFLFEYFSETQRNKGNFPGRFSGRQFSNSRSEMNVSTLELGDSALYLCASSLQSTGVGGYTFGSGTRLTVV.

Many counts were recorded for this clonotype. The genes are TRBV7-9 and TRBJ2-1; D may be TRBD2 (7 bases). CDR3 size: 14 residues. The ends were cut back, 6 bases at V and 6 bases at J, with 15 bases in the middle. Germline loops: CDR1 SEHNR, CDR2 FQNEAQ (reference sequence). The chain's CDR3 is CASSLSGGPNEQFF. For the CDR3, the DNA is TGTGCCAGCAGTTTATCGGGGGGCCCCAATGAGCAGTTCTTC.

The sample holds a few counts of this clonotype. The chain carries TRBV6-1 and TRBJ1-2; D remains ambiguous. The CDR3 runs 13 residues. Germline CDR1 and CDR2: MNHNS and SASEGT. The V end was cut by 1 base, the J end by 6 bases, with 9 bases between. CDR3 nucleotide sequence: TGTGCCAGCAGTGAAGGGCCGGCGGATGGCTACACCTTC. Protein: CASSEGPADGYTF.

The CDR3 is CASSLEGGVYNEQYF. The CDR3 region has the DNA TGTGCCAGCAGTTTAGAAGGGGGAGTCTACAATGAGCAGTACTTC. The chain recombines TRBV12-3 or TRBV12-4 with TRBJ2-1, with D maybe TRBD1 (6 bases). The J call is uncertain, as TRBJ2-7 better fits the DNA end. CDR3 size: 15 residues.

This clonotype turned up a few times. This sequence joins TRBV6-6 and TRBJ2-5; TRBD2 is a possible D gene (5 bases). The V end was cut by 4 bases, the J end by 2 bases, with 11 bases between. CDR1 and CDR2 (germline): MNHNY, SVGAGI (reference sequence). The CDR3 has 14 residues. As DNA, the CDR3 is TGTGCCAGCAGTTCCCTGGCGGGTCAAGAGACCCAGTACTTC. Translated, it gives CASSSLAGQETQYF.

V and J are TRBV30 and TRBJ1-2, with a weak D call TRBD1 (5 bases). Germline V gives CDR1 GTSNPN, CDR2 SVGIG (reference sequence). Trimming took 0 bases from V and 8 from J, leaving 13 bases between them. The CDR3 has 13 amino acids. The CDR3 loop is CAWSVGGPEGYTF. CDR3 bases: TGTGCCTGGAGTGTGGGGGGACCGGAAGGCTACACCTTC.

The chain recombines TRBV6-1 with TRBJ2-5; D remains ambiguous. V lost 2 bases, J lost 5 bases, and 6 bases lay in between. The germline V gene encodes CDR1 MNHNS and CDR2 SASEGT. The CDR3 is 12 residues long. For the CDR3, the DNA is TGTGCCAGCAGTGAATATCCGGAGACCCAGTACTTC. Its translation is CASSEYPETQYF.

This sequence joins TRBV6-6 and TRBJ2-1; TRBD1 is a possible D gene (6 bases). This CDR3 has 12 amino acids. The V end was cut by 11 bases, the J end by 6 bases, with 14 bases between. Germline V gives CDR1 MNHNY, CDR2 SVGAGI (reference sequence). CDR3 sequence reads: CAGGSRVNEQFF. The CDR3 DNA follows: TGTGCCGGGGGCTCCCGGGTCAATGAGCAGTTCTTC.